What follows are 8 T cell receptor beta chains derived from one specimen sequenced in a study of blood T cell repertoires in COVID-19. The data were produced by immunoSEQ multiplex PCR, yet TCRdb's version contains in-frame clones alone and is incomplete. The data show 95,000 to 110,000 clones, with 88% seen just once and about 6.8% held by the top ten. The sample was peripheral blood. These receptor sequences come from a middle-aged man with active or convalescent COVID-19.

The chain recombines TRBV18 with TRBJ2-2, with 9 bases identical to TRBD1. Germline CDR1 KGHSH, CDR2 LQKENI. The CDR3 spans 14 residues. With 3 bases clipped from V and 5 bases from J, the junction kept 1 base outside the gene matches. The CDR3 region has the DNA TGTGCCAGCTCACCGGGACAGGGAACCGGGGAGCTGTTTTTT. This sequence encodes CASSPGQGTGELFF.

This chain uses TRBV6-5 with TRBJ2-3, with D unresolved. The CDR3 is 12 amino acids. The germline V gene has CDR1 MNHEY and CDR2 SVGAGI. The ends were cut back, 5 bases at V and 1 base at J, with 4 bases in the middle. The CDR3 coding sequence is TGTGCCAGCAGTACTCGCACAGATACGCAGTATTTT. It encodes CASSTRTDTQYF.

This sequence joins TRBV27 and TRBJ1-5, with a possible D match to TRBD1 (5 bases). The CDR3 totals 14 residues. The germline CDR1 and CDR2 sequences are MNHEY and SMNVEV (reference sequence). Trimming shortened V by 9 bases and J by 0 bases, and 12 bases separated the two germline ends. The DNA of the CDR3 is TGTGCCAGTTCCGGGGGGGATAGCAATCAGCCCCAGCATTTT. Protein sequence: CASSGGDSNQPQHF.

This clone was seen a single time. The J gene is TRBJ1-1, the V gene TRBV5-1, with D possibly TRBD1 on 5 matching bases. The CDR3 consists of 15 residues. The V gene lost 0 bases and the J gene lost 3 bases, with 12 bases spanning the gap. The V gene's germline CDR1 is SGHRS and CDR2 YFSETQ. This CDR3 is CASSLVDKTDTEAFF. The CDR3 nucleotides read TGCGCCAGCAGCTTGGTGGACAAAACGGACACTGAAGCTTTCTTT.

The chain joins TRBV11-2 to TRBJ1-6; no definite D call. The V and J ends lost 5 bases and 7 bases respectively, with 15 bases between them. Germline values: CDR1 SGHAT, CDR2 FQNNGV. This CDR3 comprises 15 residues. CDR3: CASSKAVGDNSPLHF. The CDR3 nucleotides are TGTGCCAGCAGCAAGGCCGTGGGAGACAATTCACCCCTCCACTTT.

The chain links TRBV7-9 to TRBJ2-1; TRBD2 aligns across 8 bases. The CDR3 consists of 15 residues. CDR1 SEHNR and CDR2 FQNEAQ come from the germline V gene (reference sequence). The V segment lost 3 bases and the J segment 2 bases; nucleotides outside the gene matches: 3. The CDR3 sequence: CASSFLAGPYNEQFF. The CDR3 region has the DNA TGTGCCAGCAGCTTTCTAGCGGGCCCCTACAATGAGCAGTTCTTC.

The CDR3 DNA follows: TGTGCCAGCAGCGTTCAGGGGGGTAGAGAGACCCAGTACTTC. It codes for CASSVQGGRETQYF. V and J are TRBV9 and TRBJ2-5, with a tentative D call TRBD1 (7 bases). Germline V gene data show CDR1 as SGDLS and CDR2 as YYNGEE. This CDR3 comprises 14 residues. Trimming took 2 bases from V and 4 from J, leaving 12 bases between them.

This clone was counted only a few times. In DNA, the CDR3 is TGTGCCAGCAGCGTCGGACAGGGTTTCCTCTCTGGAAACACCATATATTTT. The encoded protein is CASSVGQGFLSGNTIYF. This sequence joins TRBV5-5 and TRBJ1-3; 8 positions match TRBD1. This CDR3 spans 17 amino acids. CDR1 is SGHKS, CDR2 YYEKEE, per germline (reference sequence). V shed 4 bases, J shed 0 bases, and the junction held 9 bases outside the gene matches. Using reference TRBV5-5 and TRBJ1-3 for the parts outside the CDR3, the full variable domain is DAGVTQSPTHLIKTRGQQVTLRCSPISGHKSVSWYQQVLGQGPQFIFQYYEKEERGRGNFPDRFSARQFPNYSSELNVNALLLGDSALYLCASSVGQGFLSGNTIYFGEGSWLTVV.